This T cell receptor beta chain comes out of a study of a mutant IDH1 vaccine in newly diagnosed glioma. Sequenced by immunoSEQ multiplex PCR; TCRdb stores in-frame clones only, minus some. The sample holds 25,000 to 35,000 clones, around 80% seen once. Comments on this clone: Antigen: not known.

Time point defined: week 23, last vaccination. Every vaccination contained 300 ug of the mutant IDH1 20-mer peptide and was paired with topical imiquimod. The sample was PBMCs, taken from a glioma patient whose treatment included an IDH1 peptide vaccine. The receptor was derived from a woman between 18 and 29 years old with glioma.

The CDR3 region has the DNA TGCAGCGTTGAGGCGGGAGGATCCTACGAGCAGTACTTC. The encoded protein is CSVEAGGSYEQYF. V usage is TRBV29-1 and J usage is TRBJ2-7; 8 bases line up with TRBD2. The CDR3 totals 13 residues. J gave up 1 base and V 3 bases, and 2 bases lay outside the gene matches. The germline gives CDR1 SQVTM, CDR2 ANQGSEA.